The rows below give T cell receptor beta chains drawn from one sample of a study of Ad26.COV2.S vaccination and SARS-CoV-2 variants. Clones were read by immunoSEQ multiplex PCR, and TCRdb kept only the in-frame ones, dropping some. This repertoire shows 300,000 to 400,000 clones, roughly 84% found once; its top ten account for around 2%. Sequenced here: peripheral blood, sampled in a trial of Ad26.COV2.S vaccine versus placebo. Receptor source: a person aged 18-65 years who received the Ad26.COV2.S COVID-19 vaccine or a placebo. The CDR3 runs from the conserved cysteine through the conserved F or W. D genes are given only for firm matches. The size field is filled for only some rows; it gives once, few, many or a size class.

-,TRBJ1-3,-,TRBV15,CATSGLGVYSGNTIYF,TGTGCCACCAGCGGACTAGGGGTGTATTCCGGAAACACCATATATTTT
-,TRBJ1-2,many,TRBV25-1,CASSGPTTSGYTF,TGTGCCAGCAGTGGTCCGACGACTAGTGGCTACACCTTC
-,TRBJ2-7,-,TRBV6-5,CASTEKEEQYF,TGTGCCAGCACCGAAAAGGAGGAGCAGTACTTC
-,TRBJ2-2,-,TRBV5-1,CASRAGTYTGELFF,TGCGCCAGCAGGGCAGGGACTTACACCGGGGAGCTGTTTTTT
-,TRBJ2-5,-,TRBV18,CASSPRPTNQETQYF,TGTGCCAGCTCACCAAGACCGACCAATCAAGAGACCCAGTACTTC
-,TRBJ1-3,once,TRBV5-1,CASSLDGRQTDIYF,TGCGCCAGCAGCTTGGACGGTCGGCAGACCGATATATATTTT
-,TRBJ1-1,-,TRBV3-1/TRBV3-2,CASSRHRVSNTEAFF,TGTGCCAGCAGCCGTCACAGGGTTTCGAACACTGAAGCTTTCTTT
TRBD1,TRBJ2-7,-,TRBV4-1,CASSQGQGLPGEQYF,TGCGCCAGCAGCCAGGGACAGGGCCTCCCCGGGGAGCAGTACTTC
-,TRBJ2-2,-,TRBV27,CASRFAGELFF,TGTGCCTCGCGGTTCGCCGGGGAGCTGTTTTTT
-,TRBJ2-2,-,TRBV18,CASSPQALDTGELFF,TGTGCCAGCTCACCACAGGCACTAGACACCGGGGAGCTGTTTTTT
TRBD1,TRBJ1-3,-,TRBV30,CAWNRDRVRSIYF,TGTGCCTGGAATCGGGACAGGGTGCGTTCCATATATTTT
TRBD2,TRBJ2-7,-,TRBV10-1,CASSQGTSGVRIGEQYF,TGCGCCAGCAGCCAAGGGACTAGCGGGGTCCGAATTGGGGAGCAGTACTTC
-,TRBJ2-7,once,TRBV19,CASSITGVGTYEQYF,TGTGCCAGTAGTATTACAGGAGTCGGTACCTACGAGCAGTACTTC
-,TRBJ2-2,-,TRBV4-3,CASSQGGVAEYMSENTGELFF,TGCGCCAGCAGCCAAGGTGGGGTGGCCGAATACATGTCGGAGAACACCGGGGAGCTGTTTTTT
TRBD2,TRBJ2-5,-,TRBV18,CASSQLGLGETQYF,TGTGCCAGCTCACAGCTCGGACTAGGAGAGACCCAGTACTTC
-,TRBJ1-2,-,TRBV19,CASSWQEANYGYTF,TGTGCCAGTAGTTGGCAGGAGGCTAACTATGGCTACACCTTC